One sample yielded the 4 T cell receptor beta chains listed below, sequenced in a study of blood T cell repertoires in COVID-19 (dated by TCRdb to the early 2020s). Libraries came from the immunoSEQ multiplex PCR assay. This is the immuneACCESS table as TCRdb keeps it, with only in-frame sequences that have V and J called. A part of the clones is gone; compared with another copy, unresolved V genes explain less than half, and the rest is unexplained. Present in this sample are tens of thousands of clones, around four fifths of which were seen just once. Of the sample, less than 6.5% falls within the top ten clones. Sequencing was done on a sample of peripheral blood. Every receptor here comes from a man aged 65 to 79 with acute or convalescent COVID-19.

V gene TRBV6-1 combines with J gene TRBJ1-5; D remains unclear. Germline V lookup: CDR1 MNHNS, CDR2 SASEGT. The CDR3 is 15 residues long. V shed 3 bases and J shed 0 bases, with 9 bases lying between them. The CDR3 region is CASSDRPNSNQPQHF. The DNA of the CDR3 is TGTGCCAGCAGTGACAGGCCGAATAGCAATCAGCCCCAGCATTTT.

The genes are TRBV11-2 and TRBJ1-4; D possibly corresponds to TRBD1 (5 bases). Germline values: CDR1 SGHAT, CDR2 FQNNGV. The CDR3 runs to 15 residues. V lost 1 base and J 4 bases, leaving 10 bases between the germline ends. CDR3 residues: CASSLAGGSNEKLFF. In nucleotides, the CDR3 is TGTGCCAGCAGCTTAGCGGGGGGGAGTAATGAAAAACTGTTTTTT.

Written as DNA, the CDR3 is TGTGCCAGCAGCTTAGGCGTCGGCTACAATGAGCAGTTCTTC. This encodes CASSLGVGYNEQFF. The rearrangement joins TRBV7-9 to TRBJ2-1; no clear D. V lost 1 base to trimming and J lost 3 bases, with 7 bases between them. CDR3 size: 14 residues. The germline V gene has CDR1 SEHNR and CDR2 FQNEAQ (reference sequence).

The chain uses TRBV4-1 and TRBJ2-2; 15 nucleotides line up with TRBD2. The CDR3 is 19 amino acids. J gave up 4 bases and V 2 bases, and 8 bases lay outside the gene matches. Germline V gives CDR1 MGHRA, CDR2 YSYEKL. CDR3 DNA sequence: TGCGCCAGCAGCCAACGGACTAGCGGGGGGGCCTCGGGCACCGGGGAGCTGTTTTTT. Translating gives CASSQRTSGGASGTGELFF.